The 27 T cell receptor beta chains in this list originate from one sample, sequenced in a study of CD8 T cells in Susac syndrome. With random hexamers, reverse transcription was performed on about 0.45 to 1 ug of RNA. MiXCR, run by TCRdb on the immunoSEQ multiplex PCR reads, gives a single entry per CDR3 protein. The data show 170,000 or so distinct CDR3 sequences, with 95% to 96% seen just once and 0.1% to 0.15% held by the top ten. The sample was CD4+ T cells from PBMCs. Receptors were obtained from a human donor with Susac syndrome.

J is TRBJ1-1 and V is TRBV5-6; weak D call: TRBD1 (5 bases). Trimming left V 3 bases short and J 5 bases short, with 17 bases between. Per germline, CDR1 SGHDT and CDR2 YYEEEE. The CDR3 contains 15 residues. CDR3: CASSSWGGGRTEAFF. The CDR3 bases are TGTGCCAGCAGCTCCTGGGGGGGAGGGAGGACTGAAGCTTTCTTT. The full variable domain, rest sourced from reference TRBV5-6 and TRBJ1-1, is DAGVTQSPTHLIKTRGQQVTLRCSPKSGHDTVSWYQQALGQGPQFIFQYYEEEERQRGNFPDRFSGHQFPNYSSELNVNALLLGDSALYLCASSSWGGGRTEAFFGQGTRLTVV.

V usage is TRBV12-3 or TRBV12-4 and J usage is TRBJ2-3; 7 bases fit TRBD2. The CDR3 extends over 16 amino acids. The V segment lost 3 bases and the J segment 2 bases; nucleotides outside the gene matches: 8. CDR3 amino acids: CASSLGGSSTTDTQYF. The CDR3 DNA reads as TGTGCCAGCAGTTTGGGCGGGAGTTCGACCACAGATACGCAGTATTTT.

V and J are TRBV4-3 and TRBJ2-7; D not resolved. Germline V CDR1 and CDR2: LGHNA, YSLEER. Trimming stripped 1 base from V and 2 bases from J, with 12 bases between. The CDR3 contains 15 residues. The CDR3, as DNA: TGCGCCAGCAGCCAAGTTTCAAGAATACCCTACGAGCAGTACTTC. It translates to CASSQVSRIPYEQYF.

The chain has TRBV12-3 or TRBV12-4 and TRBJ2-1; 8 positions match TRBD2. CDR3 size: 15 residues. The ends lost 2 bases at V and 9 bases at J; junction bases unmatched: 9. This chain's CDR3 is CASSLSSGGPPEQFF. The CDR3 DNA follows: TGTGCCAGCAGTTTATCCTCGGGAGGGCCCCCTGAGCAGTTCTTC.

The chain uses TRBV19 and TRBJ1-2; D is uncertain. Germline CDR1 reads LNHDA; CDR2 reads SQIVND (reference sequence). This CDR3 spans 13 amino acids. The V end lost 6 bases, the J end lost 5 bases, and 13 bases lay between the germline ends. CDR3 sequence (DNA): TGTGCCAGTAGGTCCGGGGTTGATTATGGCTACACCTTC. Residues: CASRSGVDYGYTF. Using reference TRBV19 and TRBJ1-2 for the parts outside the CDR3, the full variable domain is DGGITQSPKYLFRKEGQNVTLSCEQNLNHDAMYWYRQDPGQGLRLIYYSQIVNDFQKGDIAEGYSVSREKKESFPLTVTSAQKNPTAFYLCASRSGVDYGYTFGSGTRLTVV.

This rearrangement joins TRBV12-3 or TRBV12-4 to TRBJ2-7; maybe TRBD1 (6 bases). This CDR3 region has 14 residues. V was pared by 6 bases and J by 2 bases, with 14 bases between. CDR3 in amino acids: CASSPLTGPYEQYF. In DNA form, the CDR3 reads TGTGCCAGCAGCCCTCTCACAGGGCCCTACGAGCAGTACTTC.

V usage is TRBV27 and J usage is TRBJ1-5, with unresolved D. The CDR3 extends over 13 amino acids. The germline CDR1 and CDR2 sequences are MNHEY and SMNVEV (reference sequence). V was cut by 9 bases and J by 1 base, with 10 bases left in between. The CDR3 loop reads CASGSLSNQPQHF. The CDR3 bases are TGTGCCAGTGGGTCCTTAAGCAATCAGCCCCAGCATTTT.

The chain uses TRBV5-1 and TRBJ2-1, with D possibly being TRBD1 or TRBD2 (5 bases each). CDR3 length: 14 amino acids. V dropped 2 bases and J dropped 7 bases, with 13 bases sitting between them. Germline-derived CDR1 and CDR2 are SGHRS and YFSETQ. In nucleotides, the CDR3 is TGCGCCAGCAGCTTCCGGGGCCCCCGGAATGAGCAGTTCTTC. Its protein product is CASSFRGPRNEQFF.

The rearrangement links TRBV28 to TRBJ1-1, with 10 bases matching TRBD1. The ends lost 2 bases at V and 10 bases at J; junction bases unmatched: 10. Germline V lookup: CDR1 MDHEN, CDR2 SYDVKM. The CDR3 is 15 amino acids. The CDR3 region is CASSLLPGQGNGAFF. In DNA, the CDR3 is TGTGCCAGCAGTTTACTCCCGGGACAGGGGAATGGAGCTTTCTTT.

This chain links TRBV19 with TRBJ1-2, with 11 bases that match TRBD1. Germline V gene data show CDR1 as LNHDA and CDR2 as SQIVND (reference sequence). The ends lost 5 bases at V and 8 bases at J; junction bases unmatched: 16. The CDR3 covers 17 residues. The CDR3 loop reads CASSLRWTGGVGEGYTF. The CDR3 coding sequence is TGTGCCAGTAGTCTTCGATGGACAGGGGGCGTTGGTGAAGGCTACACCTTC.

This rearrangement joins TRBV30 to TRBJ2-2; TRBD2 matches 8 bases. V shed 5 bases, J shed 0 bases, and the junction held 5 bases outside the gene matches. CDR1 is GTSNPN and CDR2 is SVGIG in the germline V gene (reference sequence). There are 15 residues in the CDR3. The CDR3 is CAWGSGTSNTGELFF. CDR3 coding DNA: TGTGCCTGGGGTAGCGGGACTTCGAACACCGGGGAGCTGTTTTTT. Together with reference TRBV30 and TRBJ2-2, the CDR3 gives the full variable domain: SQTIHQWPATLVQPVGSPLSLECTVEGTSNPNLYWYRQAAGRGLQLLFYSVGIGQISSEVPQNLSASRPQDRQFILSSKKLLLSDSGFYLCAWGSGTSNTGELFFGEGSRLTVL.

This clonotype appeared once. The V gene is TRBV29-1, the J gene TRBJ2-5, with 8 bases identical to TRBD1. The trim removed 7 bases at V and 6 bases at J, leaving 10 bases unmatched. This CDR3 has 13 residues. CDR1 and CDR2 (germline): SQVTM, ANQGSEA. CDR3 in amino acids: CSARPTGDQTQYF. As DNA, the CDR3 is TGCAGCGCCCGCCCGACAGGGGATCAGACCCAGTACTTC.

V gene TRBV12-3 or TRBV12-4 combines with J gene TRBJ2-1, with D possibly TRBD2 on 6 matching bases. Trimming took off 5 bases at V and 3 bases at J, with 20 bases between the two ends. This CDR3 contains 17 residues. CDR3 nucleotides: TGTGCCAGCAGTCTCCCCATATGGGGGGACCTCTACAATGAGCAGTTCTTC. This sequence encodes CASSLPIWGDLYNEQFF.

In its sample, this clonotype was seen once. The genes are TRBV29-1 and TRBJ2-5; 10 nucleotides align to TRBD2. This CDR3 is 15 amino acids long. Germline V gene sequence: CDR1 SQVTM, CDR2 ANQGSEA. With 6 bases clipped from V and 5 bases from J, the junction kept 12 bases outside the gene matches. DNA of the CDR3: TGCAGCGTAAGACTAGCGGGCACCATGGGGGAGACCCAGTACTTC. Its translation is CSVRLAGTMGETQYF. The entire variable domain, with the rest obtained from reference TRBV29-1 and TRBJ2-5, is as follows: SAVISQKPSRDICQRGTSLTIQCQVDSQVTMMFWYRQQPGQSLTLIATANQGSEATYESGFVIDKFPISRPNLTFSTLTVSNMSPEDSSIYLCSVRLAGTMGETQYFGPGTRLLVL.

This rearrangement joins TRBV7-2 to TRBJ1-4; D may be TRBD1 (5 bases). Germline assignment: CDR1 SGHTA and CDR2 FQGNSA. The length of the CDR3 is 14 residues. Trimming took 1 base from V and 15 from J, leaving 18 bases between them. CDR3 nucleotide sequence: TGTGCCAGCAGCTTAGTAAGCACCGCAGGGAGAGTGTTTTTT. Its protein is CASSLVSTAGRVFF.

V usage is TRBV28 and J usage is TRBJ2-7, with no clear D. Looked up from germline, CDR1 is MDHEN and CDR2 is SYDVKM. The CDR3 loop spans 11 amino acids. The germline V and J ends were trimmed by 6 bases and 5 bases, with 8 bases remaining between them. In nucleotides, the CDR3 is TGTGCCAGCAGAAGTAACCACGAGCAGTACTTC. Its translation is CASRSNHEQYF.

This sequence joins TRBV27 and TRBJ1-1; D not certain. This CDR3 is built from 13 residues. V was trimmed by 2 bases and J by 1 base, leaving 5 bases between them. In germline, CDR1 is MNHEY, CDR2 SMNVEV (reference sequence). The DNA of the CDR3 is TGTGCCAGCAGTTTAACGGGGAACACTGAAGCTTTCTTT. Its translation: CASSLTGNTEAFF.

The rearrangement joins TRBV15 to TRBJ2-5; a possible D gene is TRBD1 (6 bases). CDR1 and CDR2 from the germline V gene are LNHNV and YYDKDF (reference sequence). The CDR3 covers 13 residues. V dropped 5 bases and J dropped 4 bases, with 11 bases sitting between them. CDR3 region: CATSPRTAETQYF. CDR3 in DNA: TGTGCCACCAGCCCTAGGACAGCAGAGACCCAGTACTTC.

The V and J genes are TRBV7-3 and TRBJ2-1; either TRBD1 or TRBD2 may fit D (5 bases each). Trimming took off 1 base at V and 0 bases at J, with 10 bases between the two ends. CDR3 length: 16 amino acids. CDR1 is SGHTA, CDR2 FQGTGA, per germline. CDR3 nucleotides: TGTGCCAGCAGCTTAATTGGGGGAAGCTCCTACAATGAGCAGTTCTTC. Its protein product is CASSLIGGSSYNEQFF.

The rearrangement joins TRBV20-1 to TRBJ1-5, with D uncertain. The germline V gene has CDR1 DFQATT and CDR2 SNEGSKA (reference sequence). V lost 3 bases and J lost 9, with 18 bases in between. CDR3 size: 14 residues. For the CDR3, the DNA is TGCAGTGCTAGTCGGGCACTGGAGGAATTGCCCCAGCATTTT. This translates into CSASRALEELPQHF.

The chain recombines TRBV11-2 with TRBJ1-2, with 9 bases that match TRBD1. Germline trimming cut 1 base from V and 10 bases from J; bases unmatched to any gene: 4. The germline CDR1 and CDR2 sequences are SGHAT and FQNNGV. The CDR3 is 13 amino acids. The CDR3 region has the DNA TGTGCCAGCAGCTTAGTACAGGGGGCTGTCTACACCTTC. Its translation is CASSLVQGAVYTF.

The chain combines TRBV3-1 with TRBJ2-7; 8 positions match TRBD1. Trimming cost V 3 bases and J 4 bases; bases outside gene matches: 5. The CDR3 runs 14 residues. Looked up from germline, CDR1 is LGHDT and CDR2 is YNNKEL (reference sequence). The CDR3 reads CASSHSTGVYEQYF. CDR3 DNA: TGTGCCAGCAGCCATTCGACAGGGGTATACGAGCAGTACTTC.

The CDR3 coding sequence is TGTGCCGCAGCCAGCTACAATGAGCAGTTCTTC. The encoded protein is CAAASYNEQFF. This chain connects TRBV19 to TRBJ2-1; D not resolved. V was cut by 11 bases and J by 3 bases, with 8 bases left in between. Germline-derived CDR1 and CDR2 are LNHDA and SQIVND (reference sequence). CDR3 length: 11 amino acids.

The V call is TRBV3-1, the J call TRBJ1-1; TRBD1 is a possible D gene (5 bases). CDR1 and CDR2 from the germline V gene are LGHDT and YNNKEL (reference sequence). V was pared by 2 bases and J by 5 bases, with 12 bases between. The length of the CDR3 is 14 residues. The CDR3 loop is CASSQLDTGTEAFF. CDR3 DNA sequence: TGTGCCAGCAGCCAATTAGATACAGGTACTGAAGCTTTCTTT.

Here the CDR3 DNA reads TGCAGTGCTAGAGATGACCGGTACCAAGAGACCCAGTACTTC. Protein sequence: CSARDDRYQETQYF. The chain has TRBV20-1 and TRBJ2-5; D remains ambiguous. The CDR3 has 14 residues. V was pared by 0 bases and J by 0 bases, with 8 bases between. Germline values: CDR1 DFQATT, CDR2 SNEGSKA (reference sequence).

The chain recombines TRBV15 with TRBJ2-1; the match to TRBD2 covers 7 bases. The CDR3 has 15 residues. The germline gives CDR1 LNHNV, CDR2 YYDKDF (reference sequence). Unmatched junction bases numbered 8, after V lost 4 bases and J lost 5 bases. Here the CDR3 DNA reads TGTGCCACCAGCACCCTGAGGCTAGCGGACAATGAGCAGTTCTTC. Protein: CATSTLRLADNEQFF.

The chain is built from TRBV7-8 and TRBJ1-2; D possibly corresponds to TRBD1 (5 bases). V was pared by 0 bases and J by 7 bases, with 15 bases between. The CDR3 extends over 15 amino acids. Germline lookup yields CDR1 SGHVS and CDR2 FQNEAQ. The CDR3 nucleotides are TGTGCCAGCAGCTTAGCGGGGGTCCCGGTCGGTGGCTACACCTTC. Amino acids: CASSLAGVPVGGYTF.